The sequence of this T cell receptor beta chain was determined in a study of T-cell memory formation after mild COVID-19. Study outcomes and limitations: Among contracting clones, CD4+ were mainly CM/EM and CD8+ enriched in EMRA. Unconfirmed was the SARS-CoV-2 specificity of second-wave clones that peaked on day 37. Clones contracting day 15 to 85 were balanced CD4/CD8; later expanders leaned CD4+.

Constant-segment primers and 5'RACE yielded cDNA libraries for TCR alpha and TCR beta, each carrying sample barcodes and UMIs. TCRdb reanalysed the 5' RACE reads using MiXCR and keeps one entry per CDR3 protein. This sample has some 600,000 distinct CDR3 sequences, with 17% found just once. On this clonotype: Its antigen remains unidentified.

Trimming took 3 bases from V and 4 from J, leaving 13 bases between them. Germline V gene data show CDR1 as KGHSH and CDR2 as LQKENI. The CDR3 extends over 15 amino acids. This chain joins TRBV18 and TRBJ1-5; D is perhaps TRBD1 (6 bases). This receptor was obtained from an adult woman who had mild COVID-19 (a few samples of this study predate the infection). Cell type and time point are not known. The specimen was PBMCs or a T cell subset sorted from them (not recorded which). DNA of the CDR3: TGTGCCAGCTCACCTTCAGGGGTTGGAAATCAGCCCCAGCATTTT. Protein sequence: CASSPSGVGNQPQHF.